The T cell receptor (beta chain) under discussion was sequenced for a study of blood T cell repertoires in COVID-19. CDR1 and CDR2 (germline): SEHNR, FQNEAQ (reference sequence). The CDR3 length is 15 residues. Losses at the gene ends were 5 bases for V and 1 base for J; bases not matched to a gene: 2. Profiled with immunoSEQ multiplex PCR; TCRdb holds only in-frame clones, not every one. The table records about 57,000 clones, 82% of them present only once. This clone came up many times. The J gene is TRBJ2-2, the V gene TRBV7-9; 9 bases fit TRBD2. Sequencing input: peripheral blood. This TCR was sampled from a woman of 80 years or more with acute or convalescent COVID-19. The CDR3 nucleotides are TGTGCCAGCAGCAATAGCGGGGGGAACACCGGGGAGCTGTTTTTT. Translated: CASSNSGGNTGELFF.